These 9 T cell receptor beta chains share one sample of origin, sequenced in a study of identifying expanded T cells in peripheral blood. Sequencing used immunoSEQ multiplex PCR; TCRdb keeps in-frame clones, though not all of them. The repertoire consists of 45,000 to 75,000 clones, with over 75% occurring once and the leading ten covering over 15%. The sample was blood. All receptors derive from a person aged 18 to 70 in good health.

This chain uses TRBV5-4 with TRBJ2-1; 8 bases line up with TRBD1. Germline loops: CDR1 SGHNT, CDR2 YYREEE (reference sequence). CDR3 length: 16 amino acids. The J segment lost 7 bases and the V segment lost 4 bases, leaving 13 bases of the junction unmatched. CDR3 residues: CASSDKEAGGKNEQFF. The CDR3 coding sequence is TGTGCCAGCAGCGATAAGGAAGCAGGGGGCAAGAATGAGCAGTTCTTC. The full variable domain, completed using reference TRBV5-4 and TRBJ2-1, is ETGVTQSPTHLIKTRGQQVTLRCSSQSGHNTVSWYQQALGQGPQFIFQYYREEENGRGNFPPRFSGLQFPNYSSELNVNALELDDSALYLCASSDKEAGGKNEQFFGPGTRLTVL.

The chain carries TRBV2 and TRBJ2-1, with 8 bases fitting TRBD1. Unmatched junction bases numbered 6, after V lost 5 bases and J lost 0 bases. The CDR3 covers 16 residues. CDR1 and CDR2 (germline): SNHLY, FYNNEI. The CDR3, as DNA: TGTGCCAGCAGTAAGACAGGGGTCCGCTCCTACAATGAGCAGTTCTTC. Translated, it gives CASSKTGVRSYNEQFF.

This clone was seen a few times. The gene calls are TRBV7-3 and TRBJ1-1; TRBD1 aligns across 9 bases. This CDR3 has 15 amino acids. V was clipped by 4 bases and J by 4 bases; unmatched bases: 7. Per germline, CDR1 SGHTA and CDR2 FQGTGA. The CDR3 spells CASSSTGGAITEAFF. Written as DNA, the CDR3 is TGTGCCAGCAGCTCCACAGGGGGCGCGATCACTGAAGCTTTCTTT.

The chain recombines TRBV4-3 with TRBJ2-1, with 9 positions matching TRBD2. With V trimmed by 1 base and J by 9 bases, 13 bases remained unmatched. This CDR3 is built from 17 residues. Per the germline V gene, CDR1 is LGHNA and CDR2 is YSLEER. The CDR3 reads CASSQVLAGLGRVEQFF. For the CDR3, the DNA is TGCGCCAGCAGCCAAGTGCTAGCGGGGTTGGGGAGGGTTGAGCAGTTCTTC.

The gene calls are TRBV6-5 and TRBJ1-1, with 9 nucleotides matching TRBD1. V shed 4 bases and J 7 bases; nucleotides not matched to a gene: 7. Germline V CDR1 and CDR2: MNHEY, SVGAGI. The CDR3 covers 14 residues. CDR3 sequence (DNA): TGTGCCAGCAGTTTACAGGGGGCGCGTAATGAAGCTTTCTTT. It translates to CASSLQGARNEAFF.

CDR3 nucleotides: TGCGCCAGCAGCCTGCTGACTGGGACACCGAAAACCTACGAGCAGTACTTC. Residues: CASSLLTGTPKTYEQYF. The chain joins TRBV4-1 to TRBJ2-7; a weak D match, TRBD1 (6 bases). The CDR3 has 17 residues. CDR1 and CDR2 from the germline V gene are MGHRA and YSYEKL. Trimming pared 4 bases from V and 2 bases from J, leaving 21 bases between.

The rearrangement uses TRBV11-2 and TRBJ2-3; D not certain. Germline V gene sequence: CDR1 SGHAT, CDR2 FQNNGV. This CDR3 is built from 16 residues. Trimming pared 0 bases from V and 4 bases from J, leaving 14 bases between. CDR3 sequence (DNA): TGTGCCAGCAGCTTAGATCTTCTGCGAGCCGCAGATACGCAGTATTTT. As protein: CASSLDLLRAADTQYF.

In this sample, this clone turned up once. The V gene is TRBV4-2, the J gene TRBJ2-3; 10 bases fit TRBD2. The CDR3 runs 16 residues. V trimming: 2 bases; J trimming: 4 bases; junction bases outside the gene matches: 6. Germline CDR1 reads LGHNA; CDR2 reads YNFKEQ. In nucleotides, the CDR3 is TGTGCCAGCAGCCAACTCCCTAGCGGGAGCCCAGATACGCAGTATTTT. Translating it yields CASSQLPSGSPDTQYF.

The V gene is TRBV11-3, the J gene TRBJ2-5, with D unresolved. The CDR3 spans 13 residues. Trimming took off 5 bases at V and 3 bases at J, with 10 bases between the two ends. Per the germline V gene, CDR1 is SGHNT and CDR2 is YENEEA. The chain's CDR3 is CASSIGEKETQYF. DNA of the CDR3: TGTGCCAGCAGCATAGGAGAAAAAGAGACCCAGTACTTC.